Given below is one T cell receptor (beta chain) in context. The sample originates from a study of shared clonotypes between healthy human individuals. Each subset's genomic DNA was shared equally among a number of immunoSEQ plates. Clones were sequenced by immunoSEQ multiplex PCR, and TCRdb holds only the in-frame ones, with some missing. The table includes 1.6 million or so clones, approximately 98.5% detected once. CDR3 length: 14 residues. With 1 base removed from V and 4 bases from J, the gap between germline ends came to 10 bases. CDR1 and CDR2 from the germline V gene are SEHNR and FQNEAQ (reference sequence).

The rearrangement links TRBV7-9 to TRBJ1-1, with a possible D match to TRBD1 (5 bases). The origin of this receptor is a man between 25 and 39 years old in good health. Sequences were obtained from naive CD4+ T cells sorted from blood. Subset in this sample: CD45RA+ positively selected. This chain's CDR3 is CASSLEMGTTEAFF. The CDR3 DNA is TGTGCCAGCAGCTTAGAGATGGGGACCACTGAAGCTTTCTTT.